This T cell receptor (beta chain) was identified in a study of blood T cell repertoires in COVID-19. On the study more broadly: T cells, B-cell-depleted T cells, or PBMCs provided the cDNA or gDNA that served as material.

J was trimmed by 6 bases and V by 0 bases; bases with no gene match: 12. Germline V gene lookup returns CDR1 SEHNR and CDR2 FQNEAQ (reference sequence). The CDR3 length is 19 residues. Sequenced by immunoSEQ multiplex PCR; TCRdb stores in-frame clones only, minus some. The repertoire holds more than 250,000 clones, with 83% as singletons. Sequencing input: peripheral blood. The chain couples TRBV7-9 to TRBJ2-2; TRBD2 aligns across 11 bases. The source of this sequence is a man aged 55 to 70 who had recovered from COVID-19. The CDR3 DNA sequence: TGTGCCAGCAGCTTAGCGATGAGTAGCGGGAGGGCGAATTCCGGGGAGCTGTTTTTT. Translation: CASSLAMSSGRANSGELFF.